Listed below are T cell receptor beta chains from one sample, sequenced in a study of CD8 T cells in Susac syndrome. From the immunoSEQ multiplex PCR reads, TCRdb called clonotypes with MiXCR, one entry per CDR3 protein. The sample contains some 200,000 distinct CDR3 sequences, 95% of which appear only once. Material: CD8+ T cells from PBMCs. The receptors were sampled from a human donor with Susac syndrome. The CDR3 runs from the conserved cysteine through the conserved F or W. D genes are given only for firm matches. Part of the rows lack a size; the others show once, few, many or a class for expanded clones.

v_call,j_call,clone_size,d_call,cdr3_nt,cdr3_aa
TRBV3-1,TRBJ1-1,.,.,TGTGCCAGCAGCCAAGAGGGGGCGGATACTGAAGCTTTCTTT,CASSQEGADTEAFF
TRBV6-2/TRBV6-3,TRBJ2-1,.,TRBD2,TGTGCCAGCAGTCAGATTAGACTAGCGGGAGGGCCGAGGAAAGAGCAGTTCTTC,CASSQIRLAGGPRKEQFF
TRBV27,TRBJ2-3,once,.,TGTGCCAGCAGTTTAGCGGGGGCCCCGCAGTATTTT,CASSLAGAPQYF
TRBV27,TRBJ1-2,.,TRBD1,TGTGCCAGCAGTTTATCGGGACAGGCGACAAACTATGGCTACACCTTC,CASSLSGQATNYGYTF
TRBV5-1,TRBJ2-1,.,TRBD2,TGCGCCAGCAGCTTGGTGTTCCCAGCGGGAGTTGGGTGGTCCTACAATGAGCAGTTCTTC,CASSLVFPAGVGWSYNEQFF
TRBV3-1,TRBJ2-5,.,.,TGTGCCAGCAGCCACTCAGAGACTACAAGTTTTAAAGAGACCCAGTACTTC,CASSHSETTSFKETQYF
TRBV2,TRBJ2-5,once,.,TGTGCCAGCGGAGGGGCAGGGGCCGGGGAGGCCCAGTACTTC,CASGGAGAGEAQYF
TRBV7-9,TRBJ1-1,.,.,TGTGCCAGCAGCTTAGCAGGGTGGGAAACTGAAGCTTTCTTT,CASSLAGWETEAFF
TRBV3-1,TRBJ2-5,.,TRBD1,TGTGCCAGCAGCCAAGCCCTCCAGGGGGCCAGTCAAGAGACCCAGTACTTC,CASSQALQGASQETQYF
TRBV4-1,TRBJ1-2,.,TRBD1,TGCGCCAGCAGCCAAGAACAGACAGGGGGTTTCTATGGCTACACCTTC,CASSQEQTGGFYGYTF
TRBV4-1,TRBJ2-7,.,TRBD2,TGCGCCAGCAGCCAAGTAGCGGGGCATCCCTACGAGCAGTACTTC,CASSQVAGHPYEQYF
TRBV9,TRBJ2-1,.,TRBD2,TGTGCCAGCAGCGTGGGACTAGCGGGAGAAGATGAGCAGTTCTTC,CASSVGLAGEDEQFF
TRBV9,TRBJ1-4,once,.,TGTGCCAGCAGCGTAGGAGGGAGAGGAGGCATAGAAGAAAAACTGTTTTTT,CASSVGGRGGIEEKLFF
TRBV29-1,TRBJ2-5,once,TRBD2,TGCAGCGTTATAGGGCTAGCGGGAAAAGAGACCCAGTACTTC,CSVIGLAGKETQYF
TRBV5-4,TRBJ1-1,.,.,TGTGCCAGCAGTACATACGAAGCAGAAGCTTTCTTT,CASSTYEAEAFF
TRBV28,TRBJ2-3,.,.,TGTGCCAGCAGTCCACTGACTTCTTCAGATACGCAGTATTTT,CASSPLTSSDTQYF
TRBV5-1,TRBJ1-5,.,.,TGCGCCAGCAGCCCTACGGGAGATAGCAATCAGCCCCAGCATTTT,CASSPTGDSNQPQHF
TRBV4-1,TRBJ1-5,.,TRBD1,TGCGCCAGCAGCCAAGATATGGGGACAGCCAATCAGCCCCAGCATTTT,CASSQDMGTANQPQHF
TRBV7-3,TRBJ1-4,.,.,TGTGCCAGCAGCTCGCACAGGCAGGCTAATGAAAAACTGTTTTTT,CASSSHRQANEKLFF
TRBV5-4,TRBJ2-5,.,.,TGTGCCAGCAGCTTGAAGGGTTTGAAGGGCGAAGAGACCCAGTACTTC,CASSLKGLKGEETQYF
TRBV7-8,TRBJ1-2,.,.,TGTGCCAGCAGCGTCGGCTTTCCCAACTATGGCTACACCTTC,CASSVGFPNYGYTF
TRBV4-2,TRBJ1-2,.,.,TGTGCCAGCAGCCATCTCGAAGCATCCTATGGCTACACCTTC,CASSHLEASYGYTF
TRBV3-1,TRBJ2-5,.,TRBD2,TGTGCCAGCAGCCAAGAAAGCGGGGAAGAGACCCAGTACTTC,CASSQESGEETQYF
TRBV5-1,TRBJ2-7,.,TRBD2,TGCGCCAGCAGCTTGGCAAACATCGGGACTAGCGGGATTCAATACTACGAGCAGTACTTC,CASSLANIGTSGIQYYEQYF
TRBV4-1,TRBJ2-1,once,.,TGCGCCAGCAGCCCCCAGGCGGACAATGAGCAGTTCTTC,CASSPQADNEQFF
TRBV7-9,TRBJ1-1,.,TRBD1,TGTGCCAGCAGCTTATATGAGGGGGCAGGGACTGAAGCTTTCTTT,CASSLYEGAGTEAFF
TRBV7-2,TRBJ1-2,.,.,TGTGCCAGCAGCTTAAGGAGGGAAAGTGGCTACACCTTC,CASSLRRESGYTF
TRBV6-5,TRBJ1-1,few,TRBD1,TGTGCCAGCAGTTCCAGGGGGCCGAACACTGAAGCTTTCTTT,CASSSRGPNTEAFF
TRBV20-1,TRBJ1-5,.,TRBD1,TGCAGTGCTAGCTTAGGACAGGGTTACAATCAGCCCCAGCATTTT,CSASLGQGYNQPQHF
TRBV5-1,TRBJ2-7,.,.,TGCGCCAGCAGAAGGCGAGTGGAAGATGGGGAGCAGTACTTC,CASRRRVEDGEQYF
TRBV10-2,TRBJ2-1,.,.,TGCGCCAGCAGTTTGGGAGGAGGGGTGTACAATGAGCAGTTCTTC,CASSLGGGVYNEQFF
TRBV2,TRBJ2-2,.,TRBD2,TGTGCCAGCACCGAAGGAGCTAGCGGGGGACTGAACACCGGGGAGCTGTTTTTT,CASTEGASGGLNTGELFF
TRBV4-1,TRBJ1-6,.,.,TGCGCCAGCAGCCAACGAACGCCGGGAGGCCCCAATTCACCCCTCCACTTT,CASSQRTPGGPNSPLHF
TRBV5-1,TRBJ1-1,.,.,TGCGCCAGCAGCTACACCGGTGGGGAAGCTTTCTTT,CASSYTGGEAFF
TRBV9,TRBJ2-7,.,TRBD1,TGTGCCAGCAGCGGCCGGACAGGGGCCTACGAGCAGTACTTC,CASSGRTGAYEQYF
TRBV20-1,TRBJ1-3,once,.,TGCAGTGCTAGACAGGGAAACACCATATATTTT,CSARQGNTIYF
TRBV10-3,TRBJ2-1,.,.,TGTGCCATCATTAGTTTGGGTGAGCAGTTCTTC,CAIISLGEQFF
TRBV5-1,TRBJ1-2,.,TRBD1,TGCGCCAGCAGCACGGGACAGCTGAATGGCTACACCTTC,CASSTGQLNGYTF
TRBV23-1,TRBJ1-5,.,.,TGCGCCAGCAGTCAACCAATAGGGAATCAGCCCCAGCATTTT,CASSQPIGNQPQHF
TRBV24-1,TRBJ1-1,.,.,TGTGCCACCAGTGACCCAGGCACTGAAGCTTTCTTT,CATSDPGTEAFF
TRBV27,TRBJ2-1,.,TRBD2,TGTGCCAGCACCCTCTATAGCGGGTACAATGAGCAGTTCTTC,CASTLYSGYNEQFF
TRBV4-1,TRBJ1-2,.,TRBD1,TGCGCCAGCAGCCAAGTGGGGGAAGGGGGCGGCTACACCTTC,CASSQVGEGGGYTF
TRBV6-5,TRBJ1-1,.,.,TGTGCCAGCAGTCTCGACAGGCGTAACACTGAAGCTTTCTTT,CASSLDRRNTEAFF
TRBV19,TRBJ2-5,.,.,TGTGCCAGTAGTATAAGACATTCACCTGGAAGGGAGACCCAGTACTTC,CASSIRHSPGRETQYF
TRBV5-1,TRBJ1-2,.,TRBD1,TGCGCCAGCAGCTCCGGACAGGGGGCGGGTGGCTACACCTTC,CASSSGQGAGGYTF
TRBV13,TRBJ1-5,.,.,TGTGCCAGCAGCGAAGGGAATAGCAATCAGCCCCAGCATTTT,CASSEGNSNQPQHF
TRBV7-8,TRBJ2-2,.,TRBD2,TGTGCCAGCAGCCCGAGTAGCGGGGATAACACCGGGGAGCTGTTTTTT,CASSPSSGDNTGELFF
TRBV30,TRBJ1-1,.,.,TGTGCCTGGGGGGAGCTCACTGAAGCTTTCTTT,CAWGELTEAFF
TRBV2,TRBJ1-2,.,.,TGTGCCAGCCAGCAGGGAGAGGGTGGCTACACCTTC,CASQQGEGGYTF
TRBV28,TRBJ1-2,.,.,TGTGCCAGCAGGGAATCAAGACAGGCCTATGGCTACACCTTC,CASRESRQAYGYTF
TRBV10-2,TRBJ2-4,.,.,TGCGCCAGCAGTGATCCGGTGGGGAATCCTCTAGCCAAAAACATTCAGTACTTC,CASSDPVGNPLAKNIQYF
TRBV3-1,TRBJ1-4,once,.,TGTGCCAGCAGCCAGGTTCGCGAAAAACTGTTTTTT,CASSQVREKLFF
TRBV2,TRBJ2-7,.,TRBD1,TGTGCCAGCCGGGACAGGGCCTCCTACGAGCAGTACTTC,CASRDRASYEQYF
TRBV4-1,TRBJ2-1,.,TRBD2,TGCGCCAGCAGCCAAGTCTCACTAGCGGGAGTAAGTAATGAGCAGTTCTTC,CASSQVSLAGVSNEQFF
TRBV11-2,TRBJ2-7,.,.,TGTGCCAGCAGCTTAGTTTCGTGGCACGAGCAGTACTTC,CASSLVSWHEQYF